The clone carrying this TCR beta chain appeared once. The antigen remains unidentified. The data belong to a study of cytomegalovirus exposure and HLA in healthy donors. Study-wide results and limits: The productive fraction for most TCR beta V segments was about 87% or about 30% in an earlier analysis.

PCR amplification relied on 60 Vbeta primers (plus 13 Jbeta primers). The table came from immunoSEQ multiplex PCR; TCRdb's copy has only in-frame clones and leaves some out. This sample has roughly 100,000 clones; around 80% occur once, and the top ten carry roughly 2.1%. The CDR3 consists of 15 residues. The J segment lost 5 bases and the V segment lost 3 bases, leaving 10 bases of the junction unmatched. Per the germline V gene, CDR1 is SGHKS and CDR2 is YYEKEE (reference sequence). The TCR originated in a man aged 25 to 40 in good health and CMV-seronegative. The chain is built from TRBV5-5 and TRBJ2-5; 7 bases are a match to TRBD2. The sequenced sample consisted of PBMCs. CDR3 loop: CASSWGLSAPETQYF. CDR3 sequence (DNA): TGTGCCAGCAGCTGGGGACTATCCGCCCCCGAGACCCAGTACTTC.